A selection of T cell receptor beta chains follows, all from one sample in a study of blood T cell repertoires in COVID-19. Method: immunoSEQ multiplex PCR; TCRdb's copy keeps in-frame clones and lacks some. The sample lists about 440,000 clones; roughly 91% were seen once. What was sequenced was PBMCs or T cells enriched from blood (not recorded which). The source of these receptors is a man between 18 and 35 years old who had recovered from COVID-19. Each CDR3 is given without its conserved first and last residue. A D gene is named only where the DNA matches it firmly. A row's size may be missing; if present it is once, few, many or a size class.

j_call d_call clone_size v_call cdr3_aa
TRBJ1-3 . . TRBV3-1/TRBV3-2 ASSHGGQGSGNTIY
TRBJ1-3 . . TRBV5-4 ASSVLGGNTIY
TRBJ2-7 . . TRBV3-1/TRBV3-2 ASSQGRRTYEQY
TRBJ1-5 TRBD1 . TRBV19 ASSQDRVGNQPQH
TRBJ1-2 TRBD1 . TRBV7-3 ASSSTGGAGYGYT
TRBJ2-1 . . TRBV24-1 ATSDLGQGYNEQF
TRBJ2-4 . . TRBV4-1 ASSQHAGRKLAKNIQY
TRBJ1-1 . . TRBV9 ASSRNQGIEAF
TRBJ1-2 . few TRBV9 ASSVGPEPNYGYT
TRBJ1-3 . once TRBV18 ASSPRTEGSGNTIY
TRBJ1-1 . . TRBV28 ASSPDLTGVNTEAF
TRBJ1-6 . . TRBV5-5 ASSSDWSGGRPLH
TRBJ2-2 . . TRBV19 ASMRGGDTGELF
TRBJ1-5 TRBD1 once TRBV7-9 ASSAGDSANQPQH
TRBJ1-1 TRBD1 . TRBV28 ASSQGGQTTEAF
TRBJ1-5 . . TRBV7-9 ASSVDTSNQPQH
TRBJ1-1 TRBD1 . TRBV19 ASSNRGNTEAF
TRBJ1-2 TRBD1 . TRBV3-1/TRBV3-2 ASSRTGGYGYT
TRBJ2-7 TRBD2 . TRBV7-2 ASSSRGGGTSGYEQY
TRBJ2-2 TRBD1 . TRBV3-1/TRBV3-2 ASSPRGTGVTGELF
TRBJ2-3 TRBD2 . TRBV3-1/TRBV3-2 ASTPAGDVGTDTQY
TRBJ2-3 . . TRBV3-1/TRBV3-2 ASSYSSESTDTQY